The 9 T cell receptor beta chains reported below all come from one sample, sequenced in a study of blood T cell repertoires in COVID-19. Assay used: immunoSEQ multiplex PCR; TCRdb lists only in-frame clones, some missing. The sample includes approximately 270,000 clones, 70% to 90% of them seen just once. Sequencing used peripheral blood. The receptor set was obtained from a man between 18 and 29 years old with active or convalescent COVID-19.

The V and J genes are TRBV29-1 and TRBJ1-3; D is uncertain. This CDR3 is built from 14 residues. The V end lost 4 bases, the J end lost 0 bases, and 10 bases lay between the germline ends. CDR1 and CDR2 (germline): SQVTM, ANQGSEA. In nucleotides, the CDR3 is TGCAGCGTTGGGGAGGGAGGCTCTGGAAACACCATATATTTT. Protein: CSVGEGGSGNTIYF.

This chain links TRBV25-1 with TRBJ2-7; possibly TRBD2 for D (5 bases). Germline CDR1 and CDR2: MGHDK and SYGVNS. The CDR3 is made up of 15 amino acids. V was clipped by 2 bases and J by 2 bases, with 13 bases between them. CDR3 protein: CASSEGIGGPYEQYF. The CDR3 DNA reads TGTGCCAGCAGTGAAGGCATAGGAGGACCCTACGAGCAGTACTTC.

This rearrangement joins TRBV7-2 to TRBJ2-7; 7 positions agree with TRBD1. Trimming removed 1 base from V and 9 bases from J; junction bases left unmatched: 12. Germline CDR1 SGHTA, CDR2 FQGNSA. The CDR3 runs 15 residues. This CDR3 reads CASSLGQGAGTGQYF. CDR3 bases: TGTGCCAGCAGCTTAGGACAGGGTGCGGGCACGGGGCAGTACTTC.

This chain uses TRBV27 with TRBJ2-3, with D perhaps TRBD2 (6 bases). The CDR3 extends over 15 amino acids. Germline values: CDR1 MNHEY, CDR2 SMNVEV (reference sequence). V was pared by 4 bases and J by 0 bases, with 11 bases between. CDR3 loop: CASSWGVMSTDTQYF. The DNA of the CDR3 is TGTGCCAGCAGTTGGGGGGTCATGAGCACAGATACGCAGTATTTT.

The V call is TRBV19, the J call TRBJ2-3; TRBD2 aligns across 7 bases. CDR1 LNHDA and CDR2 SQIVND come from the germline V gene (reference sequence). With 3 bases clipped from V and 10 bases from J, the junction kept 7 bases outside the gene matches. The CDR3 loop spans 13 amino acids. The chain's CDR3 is CASSIPARGAQYF. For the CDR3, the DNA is TGTGCCAGTAGTATTCCCGCCCGGGGGGCGCAGTATTTT.

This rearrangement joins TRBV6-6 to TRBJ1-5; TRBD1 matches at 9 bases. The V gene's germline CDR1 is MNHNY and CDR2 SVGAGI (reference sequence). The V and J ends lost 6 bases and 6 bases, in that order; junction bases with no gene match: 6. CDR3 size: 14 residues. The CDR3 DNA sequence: TGTGCCAGCAGCCGGACAGGGGCGATTCAGCCCCAGCATTTT. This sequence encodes CASSRTGAIQPQHF.

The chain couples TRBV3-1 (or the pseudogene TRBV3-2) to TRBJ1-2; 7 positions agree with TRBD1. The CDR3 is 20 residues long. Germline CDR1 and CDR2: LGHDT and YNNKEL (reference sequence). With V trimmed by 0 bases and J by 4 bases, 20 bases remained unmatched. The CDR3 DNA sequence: TGTGCCAGCAGCCAAGAGTGGGTGAGGGGGCTTATACACAGTCTCTATGGCTACACCTTC. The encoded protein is CASSQEWVRGLIHSLYGYTF.

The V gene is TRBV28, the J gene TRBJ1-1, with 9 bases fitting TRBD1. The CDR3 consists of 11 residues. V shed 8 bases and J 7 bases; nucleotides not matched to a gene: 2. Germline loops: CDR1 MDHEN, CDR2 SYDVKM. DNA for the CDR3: TGTGCCAGCGGACAGGGGTATGAAGCTTTCTTT. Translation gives CASGQGYEAFF.

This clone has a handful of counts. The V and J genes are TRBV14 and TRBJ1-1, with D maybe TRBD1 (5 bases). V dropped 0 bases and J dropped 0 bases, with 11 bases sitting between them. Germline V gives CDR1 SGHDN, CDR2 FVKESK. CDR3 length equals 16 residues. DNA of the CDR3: TGTGCCAGCAGCCAAGATAGGGGTGAAGTGAACACTGAAGCTTTCTTT. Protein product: CASSQDRGEVNTEAFF.